This TCR beta chain was captured in a study of cytomegalovirus exposure and HLA in healthy donors. This clone was detected once. Its antigen is unidentified. The CDR3 totals 15 residues. Germline V gene data show CDR1 as SGHTA and CDR2 as FQGNSA. With V trimmed by 3 bases and J by 4 bases, 7 bases remained unmatched. Study-wide results and caveats: A classifier reportedly called cytomegalovirus status with high sensitivity and specificity.

TCRdb's table, derived via immunoSEQ multiplex PCR, lists solely in-frame clones and lacks some. The sample holds 220,000 or so clones, around 87% seen once. This sequence originates from a woman younger than 30 in good health and CMV-seropositive. The chain has TRBV7-2 and TRBJ1-2, with TRBD1 matching 8 bases. Sequencing was done on a sample of PBMCs. The CDR3, as DNA: TGTGCCAGCAGCTTTGGGACAGGCCGCATCTATGGCTACACCTTC. As protein: CASSFGTGRIYGYTF.